The source of this T cell receptor beta chain is a study of T-cell reconstitution after alpha-beta-depleted transplantation in children. Preparation of the TCRbeta library used unique molecular identifiers. TCRdb itself ran the PCR reads through MiXCR, one entry per CDR3 protein. Of hundreds of thousands of distinct CDR3 sequences listed, 10% to 13% are singletons. V lost 5 bases and J lost 1, with 14 bases in between. Germline V gene data show CDR1 as SGHVS and CDR2 as FQNEAQ. This CDR3 comprises 15 residues. This clonotype has just a few counts. This receptor was identified in a human donor who donated a stem cell graft to a child with acute myeloid leukemia. The gene calls are TRBV7-8 and TRBJ1-1, with D unresolved. The sequencing used PBMCs from the stem cell graft donor, collected from the stem cell graft. The CDR3 loop is CASSRSSEQNTEAFF. DNA of the CDR3: TGTGCCAGCAGCCGATCGTCGGAGCAGAACACTGAAGCTTTCTTT.